This TCR beta chain was sequenced during a study of blood T cell repertoires in COVID-19. About the study: Both acute and convalescent COVID-19 samples were obtained from the United States, Italy and Spain. T cells, B-cell-depleted T cells, or PBMCs provided the cDNA or gDNA that served as material.

Germline V lookup: CDR1 SGHVS, CDR2 FNYEAQ. The V end was cut by 5 bases, the J end by 0 bases, with 11 bases between. The CDR3 is 15 residues long. As handled by the study authors: Estimation of nucleated cell counts relied on the amplification of reference gene primers. Here immunoSEQ multiplex PCR was the method, and the copy in TCRdb shows in-frame clones only, minus some. That table is the source of V, J and clone size, and D and trimming were worked out from the DNA. The table has 100,000 to 120,000 clones, 65% to 85% seen once; the top ten hold around 1.5%. This chain connects TRBV7-6 to TRBJ1-3; TRBD1 might be the D (6 bases). The receptor was isolated from a man aged 45-65 years with acute or convalescent COVID-19. Specimen: peripheral blood. CDR3 sequence: CASSPLDSSGNTIYF. The CDR3 DNA is TGTGCCAGCAGCCCACTGGACAGCTCTGGAAACACCATATATTTT.